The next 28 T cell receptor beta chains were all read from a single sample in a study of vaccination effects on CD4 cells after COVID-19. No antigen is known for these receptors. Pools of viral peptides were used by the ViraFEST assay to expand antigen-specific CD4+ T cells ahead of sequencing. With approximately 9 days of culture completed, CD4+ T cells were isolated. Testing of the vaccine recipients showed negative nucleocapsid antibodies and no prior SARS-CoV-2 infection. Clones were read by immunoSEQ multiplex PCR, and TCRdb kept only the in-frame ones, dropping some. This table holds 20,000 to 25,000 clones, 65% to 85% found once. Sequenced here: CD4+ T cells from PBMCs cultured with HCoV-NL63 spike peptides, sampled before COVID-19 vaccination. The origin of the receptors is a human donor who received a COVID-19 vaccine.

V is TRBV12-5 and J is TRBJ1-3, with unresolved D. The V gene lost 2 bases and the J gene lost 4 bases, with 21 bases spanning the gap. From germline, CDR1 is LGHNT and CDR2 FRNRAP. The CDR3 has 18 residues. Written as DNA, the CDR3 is TGTGCTAGTGGTTTGCTGGCCCCTAGTGGAAGGTTCGGAAACACCATATATTTT. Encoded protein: CASGLLAPSGRFGNTIYF.

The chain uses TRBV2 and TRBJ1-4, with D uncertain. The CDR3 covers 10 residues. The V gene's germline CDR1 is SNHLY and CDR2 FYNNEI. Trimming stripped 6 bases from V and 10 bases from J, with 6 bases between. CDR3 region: CASRLGKLFF. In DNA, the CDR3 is TGTGCCAGCAGGCTCGGAAAACTGTTTTTT.

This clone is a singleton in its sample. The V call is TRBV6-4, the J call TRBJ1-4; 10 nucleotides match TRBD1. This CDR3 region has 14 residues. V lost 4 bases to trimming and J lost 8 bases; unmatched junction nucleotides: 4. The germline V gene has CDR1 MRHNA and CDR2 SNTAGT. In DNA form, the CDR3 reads TGTGCCAGCAGTGCGGGGACAGGGGTGGAAAAACTGTTTTTT. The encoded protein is CASSAGTGVEKLFF.

The CDR3 is CASSLGTSDNEQFF. CDR3 in DNA: TGCGCCAGCAGCTTGGGAACTAGTGACAATGAGCAGTTCTTC. This rearrangement joins TRBV5-1 to TRBJ2-1; tentatively, D is TRBD2 (5 bases). The CDR3 extends over 14 amino acids. Germline assignment: CDR1 SGHRS and CDR2 YFSETQ. V lost 0 bases and J 5 bases, leaving 9 bases between the germline ends.

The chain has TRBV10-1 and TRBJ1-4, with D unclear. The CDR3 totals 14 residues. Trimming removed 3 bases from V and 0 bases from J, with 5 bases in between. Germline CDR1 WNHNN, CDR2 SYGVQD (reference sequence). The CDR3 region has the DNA TGCGCCAGCAGTGAAGGTTCAACTAATGAAAAACTGTTTTTT. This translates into CASSEGSTNEKLFF.

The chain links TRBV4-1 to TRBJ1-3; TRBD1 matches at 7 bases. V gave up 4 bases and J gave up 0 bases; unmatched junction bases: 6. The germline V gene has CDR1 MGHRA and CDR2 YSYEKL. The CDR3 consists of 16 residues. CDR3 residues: CASSPLDRVSGNTIYF. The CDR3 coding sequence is TGCGCCAGCAGCCCACTAGACAGGGTCTCTGGAAACACCATATATTTT.

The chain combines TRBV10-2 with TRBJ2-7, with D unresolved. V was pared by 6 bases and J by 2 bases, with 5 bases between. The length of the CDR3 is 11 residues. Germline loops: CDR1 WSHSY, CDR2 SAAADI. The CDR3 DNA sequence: TGCGCCAGCAGGGACCCCTACGAGCAGTACTTC. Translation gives CASRDPYEQYF.

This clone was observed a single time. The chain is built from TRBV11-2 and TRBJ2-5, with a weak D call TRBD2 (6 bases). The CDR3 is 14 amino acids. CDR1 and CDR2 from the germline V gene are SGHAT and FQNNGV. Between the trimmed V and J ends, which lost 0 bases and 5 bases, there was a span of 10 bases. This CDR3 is CASSLDPGVETQYF. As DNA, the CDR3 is TGTGCCAGCAGCTTAGATCCGGGGGTGGAGACCCAGTACTTC.

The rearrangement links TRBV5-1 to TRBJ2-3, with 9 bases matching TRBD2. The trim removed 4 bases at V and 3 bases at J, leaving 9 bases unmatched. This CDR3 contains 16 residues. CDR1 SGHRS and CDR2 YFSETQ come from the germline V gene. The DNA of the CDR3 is TGCGCCAGCAGCGCCCTTGGCGGGGGGGCGACAGATACGCAGTATTTT. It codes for CASSALGGGATDTQYF. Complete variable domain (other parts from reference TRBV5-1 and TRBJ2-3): KAGVTQTPRYLIKTRGQQVTLSCSPISGHRSVSWYQQTPGQGLQFLFEYFSETQRNKGNFPGRFSGRQFSNSRSEMNVSTLELGDSALYLCASSALGGGATDTQYFGPGTRLTVL.

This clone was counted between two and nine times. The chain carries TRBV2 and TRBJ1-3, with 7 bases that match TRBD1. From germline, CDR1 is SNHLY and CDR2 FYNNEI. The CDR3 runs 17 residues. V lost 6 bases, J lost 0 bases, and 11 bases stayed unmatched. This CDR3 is CASSEEGQILSGNTIYF. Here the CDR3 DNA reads TGTGCCAGCAGCGAGGAGGGACAGATCCTCTCTGGAAACACCATATATTTT.

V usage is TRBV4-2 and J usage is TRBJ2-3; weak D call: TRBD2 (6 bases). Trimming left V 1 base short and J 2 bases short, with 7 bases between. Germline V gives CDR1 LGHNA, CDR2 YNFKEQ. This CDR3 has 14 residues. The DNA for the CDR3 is TGTGCCAGCAGCCAAGCGGGGGTCACAGATACGCAGTATTTT. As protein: CASSQAGVTDTQYF.

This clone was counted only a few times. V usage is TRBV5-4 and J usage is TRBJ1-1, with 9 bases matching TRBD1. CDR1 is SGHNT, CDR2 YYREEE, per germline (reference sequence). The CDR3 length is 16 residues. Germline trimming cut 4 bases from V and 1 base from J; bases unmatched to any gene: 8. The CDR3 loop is CASSRGQGKGNTEAFF. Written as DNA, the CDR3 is TGTGCCAGCAGCAGGGGACAGGGCAAGGGGAACACTGAAGCTTTCTTT.

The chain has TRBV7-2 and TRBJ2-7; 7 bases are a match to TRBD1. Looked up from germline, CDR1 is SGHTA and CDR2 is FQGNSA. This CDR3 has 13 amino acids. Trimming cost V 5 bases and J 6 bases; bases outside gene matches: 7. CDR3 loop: CASSATGIGEQYF. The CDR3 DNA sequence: TGTGCCAGCAGCGCGACAGGGATTGGCGAGCAGTACTTC.

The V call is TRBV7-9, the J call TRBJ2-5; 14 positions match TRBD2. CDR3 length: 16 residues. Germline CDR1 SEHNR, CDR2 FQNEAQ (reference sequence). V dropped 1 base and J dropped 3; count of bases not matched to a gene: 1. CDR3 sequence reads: CASSLGTSGRKETQYF. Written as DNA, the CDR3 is TGTGCCAGCAGCTTAGGGACTAGCGGGAGGAAAGAGACCCAGTACTTC.

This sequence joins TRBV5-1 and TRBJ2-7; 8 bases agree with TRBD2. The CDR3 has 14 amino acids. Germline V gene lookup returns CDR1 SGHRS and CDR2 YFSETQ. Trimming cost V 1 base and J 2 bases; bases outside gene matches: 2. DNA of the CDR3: TGCGCCAGCAGCTTGTCGGGACTAGCCTACGAGCAGTACTTC. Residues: CASSLSGLAYEQYF.

The CDR3 DNA is TGTGCCAGCAGTTACCCTAGGACAGGGAGTCCTGGCTACACCTTC. This sequence encodes CASSYPRTGSPGYTF. The chain links TRBV6-2 or TRBV6-3 to TRBJ1-2; 8 bases align to TRBD1. V lost 2 bases and J lost 7; bases outside the gene matches: 9. CDR1 MNHEY and CDR2 SVGEGT come from the germline V gene. The CDR3 has 15 amino acids.

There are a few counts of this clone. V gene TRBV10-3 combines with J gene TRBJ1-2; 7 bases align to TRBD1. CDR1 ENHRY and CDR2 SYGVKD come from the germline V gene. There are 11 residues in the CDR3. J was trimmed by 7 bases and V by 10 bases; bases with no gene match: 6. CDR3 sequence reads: CATQGSSGYTF. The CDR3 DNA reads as TGTGCCACACAGGGGAGCAGTGGCTACACCTTC.

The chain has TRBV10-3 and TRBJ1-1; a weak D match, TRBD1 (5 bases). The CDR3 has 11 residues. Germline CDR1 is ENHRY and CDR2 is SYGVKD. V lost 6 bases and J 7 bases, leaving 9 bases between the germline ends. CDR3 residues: CAIRADSEAFF. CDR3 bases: TGTGCCATCAGGGCAGACAGTGAAGCTTTCTTT.

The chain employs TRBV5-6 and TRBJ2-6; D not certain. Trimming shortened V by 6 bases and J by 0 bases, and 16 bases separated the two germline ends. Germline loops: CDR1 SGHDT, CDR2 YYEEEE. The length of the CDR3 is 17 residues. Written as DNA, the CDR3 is TGTGCCAGCATGCACTTGGCCCACTTCTCTGGGGCCAACGTCCTGACTTTC. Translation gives CASMHLAHFSGANVLTF.

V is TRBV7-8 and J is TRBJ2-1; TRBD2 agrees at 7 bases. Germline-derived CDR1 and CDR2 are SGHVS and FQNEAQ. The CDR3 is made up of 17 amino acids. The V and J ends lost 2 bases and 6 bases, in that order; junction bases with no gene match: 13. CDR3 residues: CASSLNVLRELLNEQFF. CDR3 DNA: TGTGCCAGCAGCTTAAACGTCCTGCGGGAGCTTCTCAATGAGCAGTTCTTC. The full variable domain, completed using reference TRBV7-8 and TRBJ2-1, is GAGVSQSPRYKVAKRGQDVALRCDPISGHVSLFWYQQALGQGPEFLTYFQNEAQLDKSGLPSDRFFAERPEGSVSTLKIQRTQQEDSAVYLCASSLNVLRELLNEQFFGPGTRLTVL.

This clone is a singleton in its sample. The CDR3 here is CASSQGSGGDVTYNSPLHF. Written as DNA, the CDR3 is TGCGCCAGCAGCCAAGGGAGTGGAGGGGATGTAACCTATAATTCACCCCTCCACTTT. The chain couples TRBV4-1 to TRBJ1-6; D is perhaps TRBD1 (5 bases). V was trimmed by 1 base and J by 2 bases, leaving 18 bases between them. CDR1 is MGHRA, CDR2 YSYEKL, per germline. CDR3 length: 19 residues.

CDR3 residues: CAWSVVGKVWGYTF. DNA of the CDR3: TGTGCCTGGAGTGTTGTAGGGAAGGTTTGGGGCTACACCTTC. This chain connects TRBV30 to TRBJ1-2; D is uncertain. CDR3 length: 14 residues. Looked up from germline, CDR1 is GTSNPN and CDR2 is SVGIG (reference sequence). V gave up 0 bases and J gave up 8 bases, with 16 bases separating them.

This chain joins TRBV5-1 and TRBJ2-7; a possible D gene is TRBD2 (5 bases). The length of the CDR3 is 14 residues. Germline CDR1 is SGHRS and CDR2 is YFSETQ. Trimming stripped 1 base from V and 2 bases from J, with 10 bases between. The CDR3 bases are TGCGCCAGCAGCTTGCGCGAGGGAGCCTACGAGCAGTACTTC. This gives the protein CASSLREGAYEQYF.

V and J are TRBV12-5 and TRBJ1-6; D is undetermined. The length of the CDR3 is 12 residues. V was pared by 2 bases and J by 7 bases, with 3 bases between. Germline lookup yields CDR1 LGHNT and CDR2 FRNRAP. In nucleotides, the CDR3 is TGTGCTAGTGGTTTGAAAAATTCACCCCTCCACTTT. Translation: CASGLKNSPLHF.

CDR3 nucleotides: TGTGCCAGCAGTTTTAAGGGGGCGAGAGGTGAAGCTTTCTTT. Its translation: CASSFKGARGEAFF. V gene TRBV27 combines with J gene TRBJ1-1, with TRBD1 identical over 7 bases. Trimming cost V 3 bases and J 7 bases; bases outside gene matches: 8. The CDR3 totals 14 residues. Germline V CDR1 and CDR2: MNHEY, SMNVEV (reference sequence).

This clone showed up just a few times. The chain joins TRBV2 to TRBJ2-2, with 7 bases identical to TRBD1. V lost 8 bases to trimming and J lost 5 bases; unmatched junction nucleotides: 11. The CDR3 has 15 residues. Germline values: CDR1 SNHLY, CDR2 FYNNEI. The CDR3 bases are TGTGCCAGCGGTACCACGACAGGGTCGACCGGGGAGCTGTTTTTT. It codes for CASGTTTGSTGELFF.

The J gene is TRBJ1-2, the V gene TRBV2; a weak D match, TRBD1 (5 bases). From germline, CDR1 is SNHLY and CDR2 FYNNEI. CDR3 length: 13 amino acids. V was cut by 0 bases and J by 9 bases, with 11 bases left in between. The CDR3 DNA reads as TGTGCCAGCAGTGAAGCGCTTTTGGGACGCTACACCTTC. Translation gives CASSEALLGRYTF.

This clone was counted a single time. The CDR3 coding sequence is TGTGCCAGCAGTGAAGGATTACTAGCGGGGGGTTCCGATGAGCAGTTCTTC. Its protein product is CASSEGLLAGGSDEQFF. The rearrangement links TRBV2 to TRBJ2-1, with TRBD2 matching over 12 bases. J gave up 8 bases and V 1 base, and 9 bases lay outside the gene matches. CDR3 length equals 17 residues. CDR1 and CDR2 (germline): SNHLY, FYNNEI.